The 26 T cell receptor beta chains in this list originate from one sample, sequenced in a study of shared T cell receptors in the human thymus. The table came from immunoSEQ multiplex PCR; TCRdb's copy has only in-frame clones and leaves some out. The profile shows about 710,000 clones, about 89% of them singletons. The sample also formed part of further work on human thymus T cells.

Sample: thymocytes. The receptor set was obtained from a boy under three years old with a congenital heart defect.

Only one count was recorded for this clone. The V gene is TRBV12-5, the J gene TRBJ2-1, with 8 bases lining up with TRBD2. Germline CDR1 LGHNT, CDR2 FRNRAP. CDR3 length: 14 residues. J lost 7 bases, V lost 1 base, and 3 bases had no gene match. CDR3 residues: CASGLGGTSNEQFF. The DNA of the CDR3 is TGTGCTAGTGGTTTGGGGGGGACTAGTAATGAGCAGTTCTTC. Together with reference TRBV12-5 and TRBJ2-1, the CDR3 gives the full variable domain: DARVTQTPRHKVTEMGQEVTMRCQPILGHNTVFWYRQTMMQGLELLAYFRNRAPLDDSGMPKDRFSAEMPDATLATLKIQPSEPRDSAVYFCASGLGGTSNEQFFGPGTRLTVL.

The chain links TRBV7-9 to TRBJ2-1, with 8 bases fitting TRBD2. The CDR3 runs 16 residues. V shed 1 base and J 7 bases; nucleotides not matched to a gene: 9. Germline V gene sequence: CDR1 SEHNR, CDR2 FQNEAQ (reference sequence). The CDR3 DNA reads TGTGCCAGCAGCTTAGTTTCGGGGGGGCGTAGAAATGAGCAGTTCTTC. It specifies CASSLVSGGRRNEQFF.

J is TRBJ2-5 and V is TRBV25-1, with 10 bases matching TRBD2. The trim removed 3 bases at V and 5 bases at J, leaving 9 bases unmatched. The CDR3 totals 16 residues. Per germline, CDR1 MGHDK and CDR2 SYGVNS. CDR3 DNA sequence: TGTGCCAGCAGTGAGAGAGCGGGAGGGCCGGAGGAGACCCAGTACTTC. This codes for CASSERAGGPEETQYF. Full variable domain (missing parts from reference TRBV25-1 and TRBJ2-5): EADIYQTPRYLVIGTGKKITLECSQTMGHDKMYWYQQDPGMELHLIHYSYGVNSTEKGDLSSESTVSRIRTEHFPLTLESARPSHTSQYLCASSERAGGPEETQYFGPGTRLLVL.

V and J are TRBV28 and TRBJ1-5, with 11 bases identical to TRBD1. The CDR3 is made up of 19 amino acids. V trimming: 4 bases; J trimming: 4 bases; junction bases outside the gene matches: 15. The germline V gene encodes CDR1 MDHEN and CDR2 SYDVKM. The CDR3 spells CASSCFPGQGGIMNQPQHF. Written as DNA, the CDR3 is TGTGCCAGCAGTTGCTTTCCGGGACAGGGGGGAATTATGAATCAGCCCCAGCATTTT.

The genes are TRBV5-6 and TRBJ2-7, with D unresolved. Germline loops: CDR1 SGHDT, CDR2 YYEEEE. Trimming pared 0 bases from V and 2 bases from J, leaving 12 bases between. The CDR3 extends over 15 amino acids. The CDR3 nucleotides read TGTGCCAGCAGCTTGGATACAGTTTACCCCTACGAGCAGTACTTC. Its protein product is CASSLDTVYPYEQYF. Together with reference TRBV5-6 and TRBJ2-7, the CDR3 gives the full variable domain: DAGVTQSPTHLIKTRGQQVTLRCSPKSGHDTVSWYQQALGQGPQFIFQYYEEEERQRGNFPDRFSGHQFPNYSSELNVNALLLGDSALYLCASSLDTVYPYEQYFGPGTRLTVT.

The chain combines TRBV7-3 with TRBJ2-3; possible D gene TRBD1, 8 bases. V lost 5 bases to trimming and J lost 8 bases, with 35 bases between them. This CDR3 comprises 20 residues. Germline V gene data show CDR1 as SGHTA and CDR2 as FQGTGA. CDR3 sequence (DNA): TGTGCCAGCAGCCTAGGCCCTAGCGGACATACAGGGGGTCATTATGGTACGCAGTATTTT. Its translation: CASSLGPSGHTGGHYGTQYF.

The chain links TRBV7-9 to TRBJ2-1; possible D gene TRBD1, 6 bases. Trimming shortened V by 2 bases and J by 0 bases, and 14 bases separated the two germline ends. The CDR3 is 17 residues long. Germline values: CDR1 SEHNR, CDR2 FQNEAQ (reference sequence). The CDR3 protein is CASSLKGQGHSYNEQFF. The CDR3 DNA reads TGTGCCAGCAGCTTAAAGGGCCAGGGACACTCCTACAATGAGCAGTTCTTC.

This clone was recorded only once. The chain is built from TRBV6-4 and TRBJ2-3; TRBD2 matches 10 bases. CDR1 and CDR2 from the germline V gene are MRHNA and SNTAGT. V lost 5 bases, J lost 6 bases, and 11 bases stayed unmatched. The CDR3 totals 16 residues. The CDR3 DNA reads TGTGCCAGCAGTCCCCTAGCGGGGGCGGGACCGGATACGCAGTATTTT. Translation: CASSPLAGAGPDTQYF.

This chain links TRBV4-1 with TRBJ2-5, with 7 nucleotides matching TRBD1. Germline V gene lookup returns CDR1 MGHRA and CDR2 YSYEKL. The CDR3 has 16 residues. The V gene end was trimmed by 0 bases and the J gene end by 7 bases; junction bases not matched to a gene: 11. CDR3 bases: TGCGCCAGCAGCCAAGACTCGACAGGGAAGGAAGTGACCCAGTACTTC. It yields the protein CASSQDSTGKEVTQYF.

The chain uses TRBV7-9 and TRBJ2-2; 7 nucleotides line up with TRBD1. The CDR3 has 14 amino acids. The germline CDR1 and CDR2 sequences are SEHNR and FQNEAQ (reference sequence). Unmatched junction bases numbered 5, after V lost 3 bases and J lost 7 bases. In nucleotides, the CDR3 is TGTGCCAGCAGCTTTCCAGGGGGTTACGGGGAGCTGTTTTTT. Translated, it gives CASSFPGGYGELFF.

V and J are TRBV4-3 and TRBJ2-3; 9 positions agree with TRBD2. Germline V lookup: CDR1 LGHNA, CDR2 YSLEER. The CDR3 runs to 16 residues. The V segment lost 4 bases and the J segment 1 base; nucleotides outside the gene matches: 6. The CDR3 region is CASSRSLAGRTDTQYF. The DNA of the CDR3 is TGCGCCAGCAGCCGTAGCCTAGCGGGGCGCACAGATACGCAGTATTTT.

The chain carries TRBV4-3 and TRBJ2-5, with TRBD2 matching over 9 bases. V shed 0 bases and J 5 bases; nucleotides not matched to a gene: 13. Germline CDR1 and CDR2: LGHNA and YSLEER. The CDR3 is 18 amino acids. The CDR3 DNA follows: TGCGCCAGCAGCCAAGATAGGACTAGCGCCAGAGGCCCCGAGACCCAGTACTTC. Protein product: CASSQDRTSARGPETQYF.

This clone was recorded once. The chain combines TRBV7-8 with TRBJ1-5; D might be TRBD1 (6 bases). Germline CDR1 and CDR2: SGHVS and FQNEAQ. V was pared by 0 bases and J by 4 bases, with 25 bases between. The CDR3 is 20 amino acids. CDR3 amino acids: CASSLAKDRDRQKSNQPQHF. DNA for the CDR3: TGTGCCAGCAGCTTAGCGAAGGACAGAGACCGCCAAAAATCTAATCAGCCCCAGCATTTT.

The V gene is TRBV27, the J gene TRBJ2-7; TRBD1 matches at 9 bases. The germline gives CDR1 MNHEY, CDR2 SMNVEV (reference sequence). This CDR3 is built from 14 residues. V was pared by 6 bases and J by 4 bases, with 7 bases of the junction left unmatched. The CDR3 DNA is TGTGCCAGCAGCCAAGGACAGGGGCTATACGAGCAGTACTTC. Amino acids: CASSQGQGLYEQYF.

The V and J genes are TRBV4-3 and TRBJ1-2; 8 bases align to TRBD1. V shed 1 base, J shed 7 bases, and the junction held 5 bases outside the gene matches. Looked up from germline, CDR1 is LGHNA and CDR2 is YSLEER. CDR3 size: 14 residues. CDR3 sequence (DNA): TGCGCCAGCAGCCAAGGGCAGGGGGCGGTTGGCTACACCTTC. Translating it yields CASSQGQGAVGYTF.

V gene TRBV28 combines with J gene TRBJ1-5; the match to TRBD1 covers 9 bases. The CDR3 totals 19 residues. Trimming took 1 base from V and 1 from J; bases not matched to a gene: 11. Germline lookup yields CDR1 MDHEN and CDR2 SYDVKM. The CDR3 DNA reads TGTGCCAGCAGTTTATCCGGGACAGGGTCATTAGGGAGCAATCAGCCCCAGCATTTT. It is translated as CASSLSGTGSLGSNQPQHF.

This clone was recorded a few times. V usage is TRBV9 and J usage is TRBJ1-5; D is ambiguous. V was cut by 0 bases and J by 4 bases, with 5 bases left in between. The CDR3 loop spans 13 amino acids. Germline lookup yields CDR1 SGDLS and CDR2 YYNGEE. The CDR3 loop is CASSVGLNQPQHF. DNA of the CDR3: TGTGCCAGCAGCGTAGGGCTGAATCAGCCCCAGCATTTT. The full variable domain, completed using reference TRBV9 and TRBJ1-5, is DSGVTQTPKHLITATGQRVTLRCSPRSGDLSVYWYQQSLDQGLQFLIQYYNGEERAKGNILERFSAQQFPDLHSELNLSSLELGDSALYFCASSVGLNQPQHFGDGTRLSIL.

This chain connects TRBV7-9 to TRBJ1-2; D may be TRBD1 (6 bases). CDR1 is SEHNR and CDR2 is FQNEAQ in the germline V gene (reference sequence). V lost 1 base to trimming and J lost 7 bases, with 19 bases between them. The CDR3 is 16 residues long. In DNA, the CDR3 is TGTGCCAGCAGCTTAGTCCAGTCGACAGGTGGGATTGGCTACACCTTC. It is translated as CASSLVQSTGGIGYTF.

This chain connects TRBV5-6 to TRBJ1-5, with 7 nucleotides matching TRBD1. Germline trimming cut 0 bases from V and 0 bases from J; bases unmatched to any gene: 9. The CDR3 runs to 18 residues. The germline CDR1 and CDR2 sequences are SGHDT and YYEEEE. The CDR3 DNA reads as TGTGCCAGCAGCTTGGGGACAGGCCCGAACTATAGCAATCAGCCCCAGCATTTT. Protein sequence: CASSLGTGPNYSNQPQHF.

The chain recombines TRBV5-1 with TRBJ1-1; 7 bases fit TRBD1. After removal of 0 bases from V and 1 base from J, the junction contained 12 bases not matched to a gene. Per germline, CDR1 SGHRS and CDR2 YFSETQ. CDR3 length: 18 amino acids. For the CDR3, the DNA is TGCGCCAGCAGCTTGGCCCGAAGGGGGCCCCATAGGAACACTGAAGCTTTCTTT. It yields the protein CASSLARRGPHRNTEAFF.

The rearrangement links TRBV4-1 to TRBJ1-4; D is unresolved. The germline V gene has CDR1 MGHRA and CDR2 YSYEKL. Trimming cost V 4 bases and J 5 bases, with 11 bases left between them. The CDR3 is 14 amino acids. CDR3 sequence: CASSPCQANEKLFF. CDR3 DNA: TGCGCCAGCAGCCCTTGCCAGGCCAATGAAAAACTGTTTTTT.

The V and J genes are TRBV7-2 and TRBJ2-7; 11 nucleotides agree with TRBD2. V was clipped by 5 bases and J by 6 bases; unmatched bases: 6. The length of the CDR3 is 14 residues. The V gene's germline CDR1 is SGHTA and CDR2 FQGNSA. The CDR3 DNA sequence: TGTGCCAGCAGCCCTACTAGCGGGAGAGGCGAGCAGTACTTC. Its protein product is CASSPTSGRGEQYF.

The rearrangement joins TRBV6-5 to TRBJ2-7; D may be TRBD2 (5 bases). The CDR3 is made up of 15 amino acids. CDR1 and CDR2 (germline): MNHEY, SVGAGI. V was pared by 4 bases and J by 2 bases, with 15 bases between. The CDR3 bases are TGTGCCAGCAGTTCCGGACTGTGGGCCACCTACGAGCAGTACTTC. Translation gives CASSSGLWATYEQYF.

This rearrangement joins TRBV18 to TRBJ1-4, with 9 positions matching TRBD1. Germline CDR1 and CDR2: KGHSH and LQKENI. The CDR3 has 14 residues. V trimming: 5 bases; J trimming: 6 bases; junction bases outside the gene matches: 4. CDR3 DNA sequence: TGTGCCAGCTCAGCCTGGACAGGGGATGAAAAACTGTTTTTT. This gives the protein CASSAWTGDEKLFF.

The V gene is TRBV5-4, the J gene TRBJ1-2, with a possible D match to TRBD1 (5 bases). CDR1 SGHNT and CDR2 YYREEE come from the germline V gene (reference sequence). V lost 7 bases to trimming and J lost 4 bases, with 17 bases between them. The CDR3 length is 14 residues. This CDR3 reads CASYLGGRSYGYTF. The CDR3 nucleotides are TGTGCCAGCTACCTCGGGGGACGGTCCTATGGCTACACCTTC.

The CDR3 nucleotides read TGTGCCAGCAGCCCAACGATAATACTAGCGGGGGGCCCTTCCCTACTCAATGAGCAGTTCTTC. Translating gives CASSPTIILAGGPSLLNEQFF. J is TRBJ2-1 and V is TRBV7-3, with 12 bases identical to TRBD2. This CDR3 is built from 21 residues. The germline V gene encodes CDR1 SGHTA and CDR2 FQGTGA. V shed 5 bases and J 6 bases; nucleotides not matched to a gene: 23. The full variable domain, in which reference TRBV7-3 and TRBJ2-1 provide the parts outside the CDR3, is GAGVSQTPSNKVTEKGKYVELRCDPISGHTALYWYRQSLGQGPEFLIYFQGTGAADDSGLPNDRFFAVRPEGSVSTLKIQRTERGDSAVYLCASSPTIILAGGPSLLNEQFFGPGTRLTVL.